One sample yielded the 5 T cell receptor beta chains listed below, sequenced in a study of cytomegalovirus exposure and HLA in healthy donors. The PCR used 60 Vbeta and 13 Jbeta primers. Sequenced by immunoSEQ multiplex PCR; TCRdb stores in-frame clones only, minus some. The sample carries fewer than 250,000 clones, around three quarters recorded once. Material for sequencing was PBMCs. The receptors here all came from a man in his forties in good health and CMV-seronegative.

For the CDR3, the DNA is TGTGCCAGCAGCTTTGGGGAGGGGTTTCGGGAAAAACTGTTTTTT. Its protein is CASSFGEGFREKLFF. The V gene is TRBV7-2, the J gene TRBJ1-4; D is possibly TRBD1 (5 bases). Trimming cost V 3 bases and J 8 bases, with 16 bases left between them. Germline V lookup: CDR1 SGHTA, CDR2 FQGNSA. The CDR3 runs 15 residues. Full variable domain (missing parts from reference TRBV7-2 and TRBJ1-4): GAGVSQSPSNKVTEKGKDVELRCDPISGHTALYWYRQSLGQGLEFLIYFQGNSAPDKSGLPSDRFSAERTGGSVSTLTIQRTQQEDSAVYLCASSFGEGFREKLFFGSGTQLSVL.

The chain links TRBV9 to TRBJ1-1; D possibly corresponds to TRBD1 (5 bases). The V end lost 3 bases, the J end lost 6 bases, and 9 bases lay between the germline ends. Germline V gene sequence: CDR1 SGDLS, CDR2 YYNGEE. The CDR3 contains 12 residues. CDR3 coding DNA: TGTGCCAGCAGCGAAGGGGTGGCTGAAGCTTTCTTT. It codes for CASSEGVAEAFF.

The rearrangement uses TRBV7-2 and TRBJ1-2, with a possible D match to TRBD1 (6 bases). This CDR3 has 13 residues. The V end was cut by 5 bases, the J end by 3 bases, with 10 bases between. Germline V gene data show CDR1 as SGHTA and CDR2 as FQGNSA. The CDR3 sequence is CASSNRQDYGYTF. The CDR3 region has the DNA TGTGCCAGCAGCAATCGACAGGACTATGGCTACACCTTC.

This chain links TRBV7-6 with TRBJ2-5, with D unclear. Trimming took off 4 bases at V and 5 bases at J, with 8 bases between the two ends. The length of the CDR3 is 12 residues. The germline V gene encodes CDR1 SGHVS and CDR2 FNYEAQ. DNA of the CDR3: TGTGCCAGCAGCTCCCCAGTTGAGACCCAGTACTTC. Translated: CASSSPVETQYF.

This chain connects TRBV19 to TRBJ2-2; no clear D gene. Germline V gene sequence: CDR1 LNHDA, CDR2 SQIVND (reference sequence). Trimming stripped 0 bases from V and 6 bases from J, with 8 bases between. This CDR3 is built from 14 residues. CDR3 in amino acids: CASSIDLVPGELFF. In nucleotides, the CDR3 is TGTGCCAGTAGTATAGACCTAGTGCCCGGGGAGCTGTTTTTT.